Below are 11 T cell receptor beta chains sequenced from a single sample in a study of blood T cell repertoires in COVID-19 (dated by TCRdb to the early 2020s). The method behind the library was the immunoSEQ multiplex PCR assay. Entries here come from immuneACCESS through TCRdb and include only in-frame sequences with V and J called. Some clones fail to appear in such tables; in the studies checked, an unresolved V gene covers under half of the shortfall, and the cause of the remainder is unknown. A total of 100,000 or so clones appear in this sample, approximately 80% of them only once. The ten most abundant clones make up 10% to 15% of the sample. The sequenced sample was peripheral blood. Receptors originate from a human donor in a cohort sampled during active COVID-19.

This chain uses TRBV27 with TRBJ2-5, with 8 bases lining up with TRBD2. There are 14 residues in the CDR3. Trimming took 10 bases from V and 4 from J; bases not matched to a gene: 11. Germline loops: CDR1 MNHEY, CDR2 SMNVEV (reference sequence). In DNA form, the CDR3 reads TGTGCCACAGCTACGGGGGGGCTGAGAGAGACCCAGTACTTC. This gives the protein CATATGGLRETQYF.

This chain connects TRBV3-1 (or the pseudogene TRBV3-2) to TRBJ1-3; 11 positions agree with TRBD1. Germline lookup yields CDR1 LGHDT and CDR2 YNNKEL (reference sequence). This CDR3 spans 15 amino acids. Trimming took 2 bases from V and 8 from J; bases not matched to a gene: 5. The CDR3 is CASSQRTGGKDTIYF. In nucleotides, the CDR3 is TGTGCCAGCAGCCAACGGACAGGGGGCAAGGACACCATATATTTT.

The gene calls are TRBV5-8 and TRBJ1-3; perhaps TRBD1 as D (5 bases). The V gene lost 3 bases and the J gene lost 2 bases, with 9 bases spanning the gap. The CDR3 has 14 residues. CDR1 and CDR2 from the germline V gene are SGHTS and YDEGEE. The CDR3 here is CASSSPGTGNTIYF. The CDR3 DNA sequence: TGTGCCAGCAGCTCCCCAGGGACTGGAAACACCATATATTTT.

In its sample, this clone was seen once. DNA of the CDR3: TGTGCCAGCAGCTTGAGCCCTGTTCCCCGGGAGCTGTTTTTT. This translates into CASSLSPVPRELFF. The V call is TRBV7-9, the J call TRBJ2-2, with D unclear. Germline CDR1 SEHNR, CDR2 FQNEAQ (reference sequence). V shed 3 bases and J shed 9 bases, with 14 bases lying between them. This CDR3 contains 14 residues.

This sequence joins TRBV7-3 and TRBJ2-1, with 14 bases matching TRBD2. Per the germline V gene, CDR1 is SGHTA and CDR2 is FQGTGA. There are 15 residues in the CDR3. Trimming at V came to 4 bases and at J to 7 bases, leaving 3 bases not matched to a gene. The CDR3 loop is CASSSGLAGGNEQFF. The CDR3 DNA is TGTGCCAGCAGCTCCGGACTAGCGGGGGGTAATGAGCAGTTCTTC.

There are many counts of this clone. This sample includes further DNA sequences coding for the same CDR3. The gene calls are TRBV5-1 and TRBJ1-1; D is uncertain. The CDR3 length is 14 residues. Germline V CDR1 and CDR2: SGHRS, YFSETQ. V lost 0 bases, J lost 3 bases, and 9 bases lay in between. The CDR3 nucleotides are TGCGCCAGCAGCTTGGATCCAGAGGACACTGAAGCTTTCTTT. Translated: CASSLDPEDTEAFF.

The chain recombines TRBV3-1 (or the pseudogene TRBV3-2) with TRBJ2-7, with 8 positions matching TRBD1. The CDR3 spans 15 residues. Germline CDR1 is LGHDT and CDR2 is YNNKEL (reference sequence). J gave up 2 bases and V 1 base, and 4 bases lay outside the gene matches. The CDR3 DNA sequence: TGTGCCAGCAGCCAAGTTCAGGGGGCTACCTACGAGCAGTACTTC. Encoded protein: CASSQVQGATYEQYF.

The DNA for the CDR3 is TGCAGCGTTAAGGACAGCTATAGCAATCAGCCCCAGCATTTT. It encodes CSVKDSYSNQPQHF. V usage is TRBV29-1 and J usage is TRBJ1-5, with D perhaps matching TRBD1 (6 bases). Germline loops: CDR1 SQVTM, CDR2 ANQGSEA. CDR3 length: 14 residues. V was clipped by 5 bases and J by 0 bases, with 11 bases between them.

This rearrangement joins TRBV29-1 to TRBJ2-7, with 7 bases that match TRBD1. V was pared by 2 bases and J by 4 bases, with 8 bases of the junction left unmatched. Per the germline V gene, CDR1 is SQVTM and CDR2 is ANQGSEA. This CDR3 is 14 amino acids long. The CDR3 is CSVEIGNRGYEQYF. The CDR3 bases are TGCAGCGTTGAAATAGGGAACAGGGGTTACGAGCAGTACTTC.

The chain uses TRBV5-1 and TRBJ1-4, with D tentatively TRBD1 (5 bases). Trimming left V 0 bases short and J 1 base short, with 7 bases between. This CDR3 region has 15 residues. Germline V lookup: CDR1 SGHRS, CDR2 YFSETQ. CDR3 protein: CASSLEGLTNEKLFF. The CDR3 DNA reads TGCGCCAGCAGCTTGGAGGGGTTAACTAATGAAAAACTGTTTTTT.

This chain joins TRBV5-1 and TRBJ1-1; D remains unclear. V shed 4 bases and J shed 0 bases, with 10 bases lying between them. The CDR3 runs 14 residues. Germline V gene lookup returns CDR1 SGHRS and CDR2 YFSETQ. CDR3 in amino acids: CASSAATLNTEAFF. The DNA of the CDR3 is TGCGCCAGCAGCGCGGCGACCCTGAACACTGAAGCTTTCTTT. Drawing the rest from reference TRBV5-1 and TRBJ1-1, the complete variable domain is KAGVTQTPRYLIKTRGQQVTLSCSPISGHRSVSWYQQTPGQGLQFLFEYFSETQRNKGNFPGRFSGRQFSNSRSEMNVSTLELGDSALYLCASSAATLNTEAFFGQGTRLTVV.